This T cell receptor (beta chain) is from a study of T-cell memory formation after mild COVID-19. Study at large: The TCR clusters were mostly specific to one donor.

Trimming took off 0 bases at V and 0 bases at J, with 9 bases between the two ends. The CDR3 covers 15 residues. Germline loops: CDR1 DFQATT, CDR2 SNEGSKA (reference sequence). A remark on this clonotype: Its antigen is unknown.

Overall study findings and caveats: Second-wave clones reaching peak frequency on day 37 lacked confirmed SARS-CoV-2 specificity. CD8+ contracting clones occupied EMRA, while CD4+ ones occupied mainly CM and EM. The finding that pre-infection memory included some responding clones suggested that cross-reactive memory joined.

TCRdb ran MiXCR on the 5' RACE reads and lists one entry per CDR3 protein. The data show hundreds of thousands of distinct CDR3 sequences, less than 25% seen once. This sequence originates from an adult woman who had mild COVID-19 (a few samples of this study predate the infection). Cell type and time point are not known. The chain is built from TRBV20-1 and TRBJ2-1, with D possibly being TRBD2 (6 bases). The sample consisted of PBMCs or a T cell subset sorted from them (not recorded which). The CDR3 sequence: CSAREDGSSYNEQFF. DNA of the CDR3: TGCAGTGCTAGAGAGGACGGGAGCTCCTACAATGAGCAGTTCTTC.